This T cell receptor beta chain was retrieved from a study of blood T cell repertoires in COVID-19 (dated by TCRdb to 2018 to 2020). The study in broad terms: The collaborator samples originated in the United States, Italy and Spain and spanned the acute and convalescent phases of COVID-19. A freely available public database, intended as a resource for researchers studying the immune response to SARS-CoV-2, is where the repertoires were released. HLA class I and class II types, where available, came from metadata supplied by the sample provider rather than from assay-based typing. The prospective study material was composed of cDNA or gDNA derived from T cells, B-cell-depleted T cells, or PBMCs. The samples were drawn from the first 160 participants of the ongoing ImmuneRACE study and from over 950 subjects provided by 6 global collaborators. Deeply sampled blood TCRbeta repertoires from subjects exposed to, actively infected with, or recovered from COVID-19 were included in the dataset. Sample metadata almost always included a de-identified subject ID, COVID-19 status, age in years and sex. On the study overall, not on this receptor specifically: The quantity of clinical and demographic metadata differed by source and by participant and was supplied without curation.

In Seattle, one collaborating source enrolled patients while the infection was active and tracked those patients longitudinally over the course of disease. Collaborating institutions collected whole blood in K2EDTA tubes following their own protocols. Collaborator samples were shipped for TCRbeta analysis as frozen whole blood, isolated PBMCs, or DNA extracted from either sample type. From a lookup of the germline V gene (reference sequence), CDR1 and CDR2 are WNHNN and SYGVQD. There are 15 amino acids in the CDR3, from cysteine to phenylalanine inclusive. Only the CDR3 portion is preserved as DNA: 45 bases, with reading frame beginning at the first base. Relative to germline, V is 2 bases shorter and J is 0 bases shorter, with 7 bases between their ends. The immunoSEQ Assay, a bias-controlled multiplex PCR, was used to amplify TCRbeta CDR3 regions from genomic DNA. On the study's bioinformatics: The number of nucleated cells in each sample was estimated from the amplification of reference gene primers within the assay. To quantify the absolute abundance of each unique TCRbeta CDR3 rearrangement, sequence reads were collapsed and filtered. For each sample, productive Simpson clonality was calculated as the square root of Simpson's diversity index over productive rearrangements. TCRdb re-hosts the immuneACCESS table, in-frame sequences only. Its copies lack some clones; in the studies checked, an unresolved V gene accounts for under half of them, and the cause for the rest is not known. The V and J calls and clone size are taken from that table; D and trimming were inferred from the DNA. Across this sample there are 200,000 to 250,000 clones, with about nine tenths seen only once. The ten largest clones take up approximately 10% of the sample.

A word on this clone: Its recognized antigen is unknown. Base qualities were left out, and no much larger clone turns up one base away.

The sequence derives from a man in his fifties or sixties with COVID-19, enrolled during active disease. The sequence is built from TRBV10-1 and TRBJ2-2; matching of 6 bases hints at TRBD1 as the D gene. The sample was peripheral blood. The CDR3: CASSERTANTGELFF. The sequenced DNA is TGCGCCAGCAGTGAGAGGACAGCGAACACCGGGGAGCTGTTTTTT.